This entry describes one T cell receptor beta chain. What this receptor recognizes is not known. No base qualities exist here, and no much larger clone lies one base off it. The data were obtained in a study of blood T cell repertoires in COVID-19 (dated by TCRdb to the early 2020s). Broadly, across the study: Samples covering the acute and convalescent phases of COVID-19 were provided by collaborators in the United States, Italy and Spain. The material from the prospective study consisted of cDNA or gDNA derived from T cells, B-cell-depleted T cells, or PBMCs. Deeply sampled blood TCRbeta repertoires from subjects exposed to, actively infected with, or recovered from COVID-19 were included in the dataset. The repertoires were made available in a free public database intended to serve as a resource for research on the immune response to SARS-CoV-2. Samples came from the ongoing ImmuneRACE study (first 160 participants) plus 1,254 subjects from 6 global collaborators. Nearly every sample came with metadata listing a de-identified subject ID, COVID-19 status, age in years and sex. Where HLA class I and class II types were available, the types were taken from metadata supplied by the sample provider, not from assay-based typing.

The V end gives up 3 bases and the J end 4 bases, leaving 2 bases in the junction not matched to a gene. From the cysteine through the phenylalanine, the CDR3 covers 13 amino acids. CDR3 DNA only is kept here, 39 bases in frame from base 1. CDR1 and CDR2 are drawn from the germline V gene: MNHNS, SASEGT. What the work shows at the level of the full study, not this receptor alone: The amount of clinical and demographic metadata varied by source and participant and was provided uncurated.

A second Seattle source provided samples from volunteer blood donors who had recovered from COVID-19. Whole blood was collected in K2EDTA tubes by collaborating institutions according to the institutions' own protocols. Collaborator samples were shipped for TCRbeta analysis as frozen whole blood, isolated PBMCs, or DNA extracted from either sample type. The immunoSEQ Assay, a bias-controlled multiplex PCR, was used to amplify TCRbeta CDR3 regions from genomic DNA. The original pipeline was this. Nucleated cell counts per sample were estimated from amplification of reference gene primers within the assay. Sequence reads were collapsed and filtered to measure the absolute abundance of every unique TCRbeta CDR3 rearrangement. Productive Simpson clonality was computed per sample as the square root of Simpson's diversity index over productive rearrangements. TCRdb limited this immuneACCESS table to in-frame rearrangements with V and J called. A share of clones is missing; checked studies link under half to unresolved V genes, and the rest is unexplained. The V and J calls and clone size were taken over from that table, and D and trimming were inferred from the DNA. The sample table shows a few hundred thousand clones, and 70% to 90% are seen once. 2.9% of the sample comes from the top ten.

Source material: peripheral blood. The TCR originated in a man in his forties or fifties who had recovered from COVID-19. The chain couples TRBV6-1 to TRBJ1-1; TRBD1 lines up with 7 middle nucleotides. In nucleotides, the sequence is TGTGCCAGCAGTGATGGGACAGCCACTGAAGCTTTCTTT. The translation is CASSDGTATEAFF.